This section outlines one T cell receptor beta chain sequence together with its context. Which antigen it targets is not known. Within one base of it there is no much larger clone, and no base qualities were kept. Library preparation employed the immunoSEQ multiplex PCR assay. The original pipeline was this. A statistical classification framework was built for diagnosing cytomegalovirus status from the catalog of TCR beta chain sequences. TCRdb holds this immuneACCESS table with in-frame rearrangements only. Some clones are missing; in checked studies, unresolved V genes explain under half, and the rest has no known cause. V and J calls and clone size come straight from that table; D and trimming were deduced from the DNA. Counted in this sample were around 170,000 clones; 75% to 90% of them appeared once. Roughly 15% of the sample is held by the ten biggest clonotypes. The entry originates in a study of cytomegalovirus exposure and HLA in healthy donors (TCRdb year 2017). For the study in its entirety: The 666 repertoires of the first cohort and the roughly 120 validation repertoires were produced on the same platform, according to a later analysis. The study aimed to test whether cataloging public T cell receptors could reveal signatures of past pathogen exposure. In addition to the first cohort of approximately 650 subjects, a separate validation cohort of 120 different subjects was used. To predict cytomegalovirus infection status, the study brought together high-throughput TCR immunosequencing, statistical association of individual TCRs with disease status, and machine learning.

Reading from cysteine to phenylalanine, the CDR3 counts 15 amino acids. CDR3 DNA only is kept here, 45 bases in frame from base 1. The germline V gene encodes CDR1 SGHVS and CDR2 FQNEAQ. V gives up 5 bases and J gives up 2 bases, and the segment between their germline ends measures 16 bases. The research as a whole found: In a later analysis, TCRs clustered in the first cohort were found to also tend to co-occur in the 100 to 150 validation repertoires, with over 90% of cluster scores above 0. In both the original and validation cohorts, the classifier was reported to diagnose cytomegalovirus status with high specificity and sensitivity. A later analysis lacked HLA typing for the validation cohort, so it scored co-occurrence in that cohort across all 130 or so repertoires. According to the authors, the approach could potentially be generalized to other disease states and immunological phenotypes. Most TCR sequences were seen in very few donors, while some public TCRs were found in many individuals. Three of the identified cytomegalovirus-associated TCR beta chains were confirmed in vitro to be specific for cytomegalovirus antigens. A total of roughly 160 TCR beta chains were listed by the study as associated with cytomegalovirus.

Donors formed part of the validation cohort, which comprised some 120 subjects and was distinct from the first cohort of roughly 600 subjects. The source of this sequence is a man between 18 and 29 years old in good health and CMV-seropositive. The receptor chain draws on TRBV7-8 and TRBJ2-7; the D gene is perhaps TRBD2, on 6 matching bases. Sequencing was carried out using PBMCs. The CDR3 region: CASSVRDWGPYEQYF. The DNA sequence reads TGTGCCAGCAGCGTCCGGGACTGGGGACCCTACGAGCAGTACTTC.